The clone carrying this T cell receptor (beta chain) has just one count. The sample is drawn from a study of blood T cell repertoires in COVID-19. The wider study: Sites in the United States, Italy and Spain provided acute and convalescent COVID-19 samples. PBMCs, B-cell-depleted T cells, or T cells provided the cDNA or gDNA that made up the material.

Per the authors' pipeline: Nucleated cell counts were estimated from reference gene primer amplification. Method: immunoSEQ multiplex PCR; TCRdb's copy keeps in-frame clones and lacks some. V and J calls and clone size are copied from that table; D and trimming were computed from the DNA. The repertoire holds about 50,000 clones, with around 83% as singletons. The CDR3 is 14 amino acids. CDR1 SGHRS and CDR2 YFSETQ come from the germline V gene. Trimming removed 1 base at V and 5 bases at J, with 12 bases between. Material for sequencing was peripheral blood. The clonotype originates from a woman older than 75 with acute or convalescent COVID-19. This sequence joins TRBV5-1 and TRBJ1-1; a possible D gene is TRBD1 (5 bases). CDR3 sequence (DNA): TGCGCCAGCAGCTTGACCCCAGGGTTGACTGAAGCTTTCTTT. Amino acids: CASSLTPGLTEAFF.